This passage covers 20 T cell receptor beta chains from one sample sequenced in a study of control samples from healthy donors and cancer patients. Sequenced by immunoSEQ multiplex PCR; TCRdb stores in-frame clones only, minus some. The data show roughly 86,000 clones, 90% seen once. Material for sequencing was blood. The receptors were sampled from a woman between 18 and 30 years old in good health.

This clone has just one count. V gene TRBV7-9 combines with J gene TRBJ1-2; D is perhaps TRBD1 (6 bases). The V gene's germline CDR1 is SEHNR and CDR2 FQNEAQ (reference sequence). The CDR3 consists of 19 residues. Trimming removed 5 bases from V and 2 bases from J, with 27 bases in between. The CDR3 here is CASSKQGRESLLVNYGYTF. The DNA for the CDR3 is TGTGCCAGCAGCAAACAGGGCCGGGAATCTTTATTAGTCAACTATGGCTACACCTTC.

V gene TRBV10-2 combines with J gene TRBJ1-2; D remains unclear. This CDR3 is built from 12 residues. Germline V gives CDR1 WSHSY, CDR2 SAAADI. The germline V and J ends were trimmed by 5 bases and 1 base, with 5 bases remaining between them. CDR3 DNA sequence: TGCGCCAGCAGTAAAGATAACTATGGCTACACCTTC. It translates to CASSKDNYGYTF.

The chain combines TRBV13 with TRBJ1-2; TRBD1 matches at 8 bases. The germline gives CDR1 PRHDT, CDR2 FYEKMQ (reference sequence). After removal of 0 bases from V and 4 bases from J, the junction contained 7 bases not matched to a gene. The CDR3 spans 16 residues. The DNA for the CDR3 is TGTGCCAGCAGCTTAGGGCCCACAACAGGGGGCTATGGCTACACCTTC. Translated, it gives CASSLGPTTGGYGYTF.

The chain combines TRBV15 with TRBJ1-4, with D maybe TRBD1 (6 bases). The ends were cut back, 3 bases at V and 3 bases at J, with 14 bases in the middle. This CDR3 is built from 16 residues. CDR1 is LNHNV, CDR2 YYDKDF, per germline (reference sequence). CDR3 region: CATSRSPGAPNEKLFF. Here the CDR3 DNA reads TGTGCCACCAGCAGGTCTCCAGGGGCGCCTAATGAAAAACTGTTTTTT.

The chain carries TRBV27 and TRBJ1-4; 7 nucleotides agree with TRBD1. The CDR3 spans 15 residues. After removal of 2 bases from V and 4 bases from J, the junction contained 4 bases not matched to a gene. Germline lookup yields CDR1 MNHEY and CDR2 SMNVEV (reference sequence). The DNA for the CDR3 is TGTGCCAGCAGTTTAATTTCAGGGGGTAATGAAAAACTGTTTTTT. Residues: CASSLISGGNEKLFF.

The V call is TRBV3-1 (or the pseudogene TRBV3-2), the J call TRBJ2-5; D perhaps matches TRBD2 (7 bases). There are 14 residues in the CDR3. V gave up 6 bases and J gave up 5 bases, with 16 bases separating them. From germline, CDR1 is LGHDT and CDR2 YNNKEL (reference sequence). CDR3 nucleotides: TGTGCCAGCAGTCGATCCGGGGGGCTGGAGACCCAGTACTTC. It encodes CASSRSGGLETQYF.

The rearrangement links TRBV7-9 to TRBJ1-1; TRBD1 might be the D (5 bases). Germline V CDR1 and CDR2: SEHNR, FQNEAQ (reference sequence). CDR3 length: 14 amino acids. The V end was cut by 5 bases, the J end by 0 bases, with 10 bases between. DNA for the CDR3: TGTGCCAGCAGCCTCAGGGTCATGAACACTGAAGCTTTCTTT. Translating it yields CASSLRVMNTEAFF.

The chain combines TRBV24-1 with TRBJ1-5; D call uncertain. V was trimmed by 7 bases and J by 5 bases, leaving 11 bases between them. This CDR3 region has 13 residues. Germline values: CDR1 KGHDR, CDR2 SFDVKD. The CDR3 spells CATRGRLDQPQHF. The CDR3, as DNA: TGTGCCACCAGGGGGAGACTCGATCAGCCCCAGCATTTT.

The genes are TRBV30 and TRBJ1-5, with a possible D match to TRBD1 (5 bases). CDR1 and CDR2 from the germline V gene are GTSNPN and SVGIG (reference sequence). Trimming left V 1 base short and J 3 bases short, with 16 bases between. CDR3 length equals 16 residues. The CDR3 DNA reads as TGTGCCTGGAGTGCATTGATGGAGGGACCCAATCAGCCCCAGCATTTT. Residues: CAWSALMEGPNQPQHF.

This sequence joins TRBV5-8 and TRBJ1-3; D is undetermined. Trimming removed 0 bases from V and 0 bases from J, with 7 bases in between. CDR1 SGHTS and CDR2 YDEGEE come from the germline V gene. CDR3 length: 15 residues. The CDR3 region is CASSLGQSSGNTIYF. CDR3 bases: TGTGCCAGCAGCTTGGGTCAGTCCTCTGGAAACACCATATATTTT.

The chain carries TRBV6-5 and TRBJ1-5; a possible D gene is TRBD1 (6 bases). V dropped 5 bases and J dropped 5 bases, with 16 bases sitting between them. Germline V gene data show CDR1 as MNHEY and CDR2 as SVGAGI. This CDR3 comprises 15 residues. The CDR3 DNA reads TGTGCCAGCAGTCCCGGGACAAATTCTTATCAGCCCCAGCATTTT. Amino acids: CASSPGTNSYQPQHF.

This chain uses TRBV19 with TRBJ1-5, with D perhaps matching TRBD1 (6 bases). The ends were cut back, 2 bases at V and 0 bases at J, with 11 bases in the middle. The CDR3 consists of 16 residues. Looked up from germline, CDR1 is LNHDA and CDR2 is SQIVND (reference sequence). The CDR3 is CASSITQGHSNQPQHF. The CDR3 nucleotides read TGTGCCAGTAGTATAACCCAGGGGCATAGCAATCAGCCCCAGCATTTT.

This clone was picked up many times. The J gene is TRBJ1-2, the V gene TRBV29-1; D might be TRBD1 (6 bases). Germline V CDR1 and CDR2: SQVTM, ANQGSEA. This CDR3 region has 14 residues. Between the trimmed V and J ends, which lost 3 bases and 8 bases, there was a span of 19 bases. CDR3 nucleotides: TGCAGCGTTGACAGCCCGGCGGCAGGGGAGGGCTACACCTTC. Translation: CSVDSPAAGEGYTF.

This chain joins TRBV7-8 and TRBJ2-5, with 10 positions matching TRBD2. The V segment lost 5 bases and the J segment 3 bases; nucleotides outside the gene matches: 9. CDR1 SGHVS and CDR2 FQNEAQ come from the germline V gene. This CDR3 contains 16 residues. Here the CDR3 reads CASSPRRSGGEETQYF. The CDR3 bases are TGTGCCAGCAGCCCCCGGAGGAGCGGGGGGGAAGAGACCCAGTACTTC.

This clone was observed a few times. The chain is built from TRBV19 and TRBJ1-5; D uncertain. From germline, CDR1 is LNHDA and CDR2 SQIVND (reference sequence). V lost 5 bases to trimming and J lost 5 bases, with 7 bases between them. The CDR3 loop spans 12 amino acids. The chain's CDR3 is CASSELDQPQHF. The CDR3 DNA is TGTGCCAGTAGTGAACTGGATCAGCCCCAGCATTTT.

The rearrangement uses TRBV19 and TRBJ1-1; TRBD1 might be the D (6 bases). Trimming cost V 2 bases and J 5 bases, with 12 bases left between them. This CDR3 comprises 14 residues. Looked up from germline, CDR1 is LNHDA and CDR2 is SQIVND (reference sequence). The chain's CDR3 is CASSIPQRGTEAFF. For the CDR3, the DNA is TGTGCCAGTAGTATACCCCAGAGGGGGACTGAAGCTTTCTTT.

The genes are TRBV7-3 and TRBJ1-1; D remains ambiguous. The CDR3 is made up of 15 amino acids. V dropped 5 bases and J dropped 2 bases, with 15 bases sitting between them. Per germline, CDR1 SGHTA and CDR2 FQGTGA. CDR3 in DNA: TGTGCCAGCAGCCCCTCCCCGGGGTTAAACACTGAAGCTTTCTTT. As protein: CASSPSPGLNTEAFF.

This clone was detected a few times. V gene TRBV25-1 combines with J gene TRBJ2-6; 7 bases map to TRBD1. Germline CDR1 reads MGHDK; CDR2 reads SYGVNS. The CDR3 consists of 18 residues. V trimming: 2 bases; J trimming: 0 bases; junction bases outside the gene matches: 7. CDR3 in amino acids: CASSEVEGQYSGANVLTF. The CDR3 region has the DNA TGTGCCAGCAGTGAAGTTGAGGGACAGTACTCTGGGGCCAACGTCCTGACTTTC.

The rearrangement uses TRBV6-4 and TRBJ2-3; 7 positions match TRBD1. J was trimmed by 4 bases and V by 0 bases; bases with no gene match: 1. Germline CDR1 reads MRHNA; CDR2 reads SNTAGT. There are 14 residues in the CDR3. The CDR3 is CASSDSTGPDTQYF. The CDR3 DNA reads as TGTGCCAGCAGTGACTCGACAGGGCCAGATACGCAGTATTTT.

The chain recombines TRBV12-3 or TRBV12-4 with TRBJ1-2; D unclear. CDR3 size: 12 residues. Trimming shortened V by 8 bases and J by 5 bases, and 12 bases separated the two germline ends. CDR3 sequence: CASGPLLYGYTF. The CDR3 region has the DNA TGTGCCAGCGGGCCGCTCCTTTATGGCTACACCTTC.